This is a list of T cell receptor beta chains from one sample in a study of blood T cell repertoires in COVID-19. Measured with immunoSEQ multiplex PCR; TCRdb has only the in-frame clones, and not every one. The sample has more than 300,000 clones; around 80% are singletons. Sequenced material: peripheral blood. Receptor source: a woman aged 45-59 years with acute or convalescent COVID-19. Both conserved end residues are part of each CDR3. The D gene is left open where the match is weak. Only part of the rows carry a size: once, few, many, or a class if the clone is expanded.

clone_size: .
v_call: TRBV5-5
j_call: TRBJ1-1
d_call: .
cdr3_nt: TGTGCCAGCAGCGGTCGTGGGGGGGCTTGGACTGAAGCTTTCTTT
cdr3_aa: CASSGRGGAWTEAFF

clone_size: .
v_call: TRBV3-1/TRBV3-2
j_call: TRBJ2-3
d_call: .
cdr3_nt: TGTGCCAGCAGCCAAGCGCGGGAAGAGACGCAGTATTTT
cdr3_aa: CASSQAREETQYF

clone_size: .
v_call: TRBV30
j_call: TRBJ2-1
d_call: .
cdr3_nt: TGTGCCTGGACCTCCCTTGTTTGGAGCCTAGAGCAGTTCTTC
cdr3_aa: CAWTSLVWSLEQFF

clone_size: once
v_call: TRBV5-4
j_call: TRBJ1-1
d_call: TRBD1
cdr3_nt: TGTGCCAGCAGCCCCGGGGGACAGTCTTTGAACACTGAAGCTTTCTTT
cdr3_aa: CASSPGGQSLNTEAFF

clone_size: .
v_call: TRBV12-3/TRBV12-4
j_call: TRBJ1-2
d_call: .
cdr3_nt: TGTGCCAGCAGTTTCGGGGGGCTGGGTGGCTACACCTTC
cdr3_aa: CASSFGGLGGYTF

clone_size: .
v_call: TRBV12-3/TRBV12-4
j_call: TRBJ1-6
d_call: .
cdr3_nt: TGTGCCAGCAGCTGGGCAAATTCACCCCTCCACTTT
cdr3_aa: CASSWANSPLHF

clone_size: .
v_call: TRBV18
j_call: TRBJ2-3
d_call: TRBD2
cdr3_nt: TGTGCCAGCTCACTGAAGGGAGGGGTGAATACGCAGTATTTT
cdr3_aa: CASSLKGGVNTQYF

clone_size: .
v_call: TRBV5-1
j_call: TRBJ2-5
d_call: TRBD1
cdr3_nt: TGCGCCAGCAGCCCAATGACAGGGGCTGGGGAGACCCAGTACTTC
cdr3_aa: CASSPMTGAGETQYF

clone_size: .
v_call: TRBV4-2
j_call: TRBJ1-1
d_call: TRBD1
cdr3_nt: TGTGCCAGCAGCCAACCGGGACAGATAAACACTGAAGCTTTCTTT
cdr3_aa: CASSQPGQINTEAFF

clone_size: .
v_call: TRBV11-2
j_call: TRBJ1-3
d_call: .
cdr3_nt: TGTGCCAGCAGCCCCGATCCCCATGGCCAGTACTCTGGAAACACCATATATTTT
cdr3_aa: CASSPDPHGQYSGNTIYF

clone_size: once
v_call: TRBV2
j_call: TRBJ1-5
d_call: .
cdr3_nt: TGTGCCAGCAAAGGGGGGGGAAGCAATCAGCCCCAGCATTTT
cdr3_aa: CASKGGGSNQPQHF

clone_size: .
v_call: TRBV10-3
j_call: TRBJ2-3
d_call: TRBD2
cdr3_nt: TGTGCCATCAGTGATAGCGGGGGGCAAATAGATACGCAGTATTTT
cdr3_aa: CAISDSGGQIDTQYF

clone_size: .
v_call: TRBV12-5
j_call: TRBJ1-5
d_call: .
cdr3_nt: TGTGCTAGTGGTTTGACGAGTTCTAGCAATCAGCCCCAGCATTTT
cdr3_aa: CASGLTSSSNQPQHF

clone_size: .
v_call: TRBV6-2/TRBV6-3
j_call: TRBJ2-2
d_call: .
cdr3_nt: TGTGCCAGCAGTTTTCAGGGTCGCCGGGGGGAGCTGTTTTTT
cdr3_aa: CASSFQGRRGELFF

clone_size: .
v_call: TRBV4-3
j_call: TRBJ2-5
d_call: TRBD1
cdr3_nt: TGCGCCAGCAGCCAAGGGCCAGGGGGCGCGGAGACCCAGTACTTC
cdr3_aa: CASSQGPGGAETQYF

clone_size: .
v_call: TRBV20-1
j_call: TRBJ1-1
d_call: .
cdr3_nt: TGCAGTGCTAGGGTAAGCGCTGAAGCTTTCTTT
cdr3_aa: CSARVSAEAFF

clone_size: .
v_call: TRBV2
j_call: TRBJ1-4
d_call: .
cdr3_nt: TGTGCCAGCAGTGAAGCGCGGCGGCCTCTTAATGAAAAACTGTTTTTT
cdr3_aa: CASSEARRPLNEKLFF

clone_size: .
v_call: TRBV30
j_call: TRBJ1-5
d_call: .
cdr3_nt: TGTGCCTACCGACAGGCCGATCAGCCCCAGCATTTT
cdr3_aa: CAYRQADQPQHF

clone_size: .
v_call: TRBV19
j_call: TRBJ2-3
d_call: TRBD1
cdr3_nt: TGTGCCAGTAGTATATTGGCGGGCAGGGGGCCATTTGGTAGCACAGATACGCAGTATTTT
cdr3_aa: CASSILAGRGPFGSTDTQYF

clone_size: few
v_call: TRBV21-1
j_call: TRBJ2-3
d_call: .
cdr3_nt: TGTGCCAGCAGCAAAGCGGCGGGGAGTAGCACAGATACGCAGTATTTT
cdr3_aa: CASSKAAGSSTDTQYF

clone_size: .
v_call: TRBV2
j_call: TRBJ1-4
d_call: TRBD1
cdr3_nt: TGTGCCAGCAGTGGGGGGACAGGGAATGAAAAACTGTTTTTT
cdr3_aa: CASSGGTGNEKLFF

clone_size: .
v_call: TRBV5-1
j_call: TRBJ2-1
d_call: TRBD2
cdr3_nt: TGCGCCAGCAGCTTGGGGGGGACTAGCGGGAGAAATGAGCAGTTCTTC
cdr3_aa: CASSLGGTSGRNEQFF

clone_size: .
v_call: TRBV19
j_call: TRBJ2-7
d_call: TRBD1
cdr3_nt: TGTGCCAGTAGTTTCTCGGGACAGGGGGCCTCCTACGAGCAGTACTTC
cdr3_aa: CASSFSGQGASYEQYF

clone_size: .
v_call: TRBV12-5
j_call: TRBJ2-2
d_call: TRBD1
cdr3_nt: TGTGCTAGTGGTTTGGCTCCCGGGACAGGACCTGTCGGGGAGCTGTTTTTT
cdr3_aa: CASGLAPGTGPVGELFF

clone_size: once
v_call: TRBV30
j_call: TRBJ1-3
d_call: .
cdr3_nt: TGTGCCTGGAATACCGGGTCTGGAAACACCATATATTTT
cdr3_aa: CAWNTGSGNTIYF

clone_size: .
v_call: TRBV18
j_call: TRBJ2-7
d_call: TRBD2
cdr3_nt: TGTGCCAGCTCGAGCGGGAGCCACGAGCAGTACTTC
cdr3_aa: CASSSGSHEQYF

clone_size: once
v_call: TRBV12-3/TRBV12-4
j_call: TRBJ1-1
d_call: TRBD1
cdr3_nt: TGTGCCAGCAGTAAGGACAGGGGGCGAGTAGCTTTCTTT
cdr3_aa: CASSKDRGRVAFF

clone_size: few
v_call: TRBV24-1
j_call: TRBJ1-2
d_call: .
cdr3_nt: TGTGCCACCAGTGACCCTCGGGTAGGATCTAACTATGGCTACACCTTC
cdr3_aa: CATSDPRVGSNYGYTF

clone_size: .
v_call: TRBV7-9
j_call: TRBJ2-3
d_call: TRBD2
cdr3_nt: TGTGCCAGCAGCGAGGGACTACGACTTTCTAGCACAGATACGCAGTATTTT
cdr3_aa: CASSEGLRLSSTDTQYF

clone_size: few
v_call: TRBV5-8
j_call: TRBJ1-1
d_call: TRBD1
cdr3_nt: TGTGCCAGCAGCTTTACAGGGGGCACTGAAGCTTTCTTT
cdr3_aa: CASSFTGGTEAFF

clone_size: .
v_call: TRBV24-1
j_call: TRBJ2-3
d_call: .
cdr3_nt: TGTGCCACCCAAGACTCGGCTAGCGGCACAGATACGCAGTATTTT
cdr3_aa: CATQDSASGTDTQYF

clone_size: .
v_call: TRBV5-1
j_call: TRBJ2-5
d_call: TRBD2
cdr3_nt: TGCGCCAGCAGCTTGGTCCTAGCGGGAGGGCCGGAAGAGACCCAGTACTTC
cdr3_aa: CASSLVLAGGPEETQYF

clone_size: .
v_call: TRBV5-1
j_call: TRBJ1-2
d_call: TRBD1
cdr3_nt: TGCGCCAGCAGCTTTGGACAGGGGGTGGGCTACACCTTC
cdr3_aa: CASSFGQGVGYTF

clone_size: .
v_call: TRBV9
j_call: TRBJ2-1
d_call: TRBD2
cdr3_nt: TGTGCCAGCAGCCCCGAGCGGGGCACCCTTTACAATGAGCAGTTCTTC
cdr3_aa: CASSPERGTLYNEQFF

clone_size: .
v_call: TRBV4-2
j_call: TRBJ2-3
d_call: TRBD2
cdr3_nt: TGTGCCAGCAGCCGGGGGAGTAGCGGGAGCACAGATACGCAGTATTTT
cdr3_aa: CASSRGSSGSTDTQYF

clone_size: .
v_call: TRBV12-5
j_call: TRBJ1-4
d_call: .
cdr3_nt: TGTGCTAGTGGCCTGAGATCGGACAGCATTCTTAATGAAAAACTGTTTTTT
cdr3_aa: CASGLRSDSILNEKLFF

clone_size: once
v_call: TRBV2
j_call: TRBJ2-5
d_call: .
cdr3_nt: TGTGCCAGCACCCCCGCGGGTGGAGGCGAGACCCAGTACTTC
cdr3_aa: CASTPAGGGETQYF

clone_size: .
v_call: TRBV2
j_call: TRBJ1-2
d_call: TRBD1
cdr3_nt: TGTGCCAGCCTTCCTCCAGGGGGCTATGGCTACACCTTC
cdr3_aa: CASLPPGGYGYTF

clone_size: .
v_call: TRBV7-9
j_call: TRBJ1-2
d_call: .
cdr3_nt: TGTGCCAGCAGCTTTTCGGACTATGGCTACACCTTC
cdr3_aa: CASSFSDYGYTF

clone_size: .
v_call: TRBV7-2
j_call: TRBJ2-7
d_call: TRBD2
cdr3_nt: TGTGCCAGCAGCTCGGGACTAGCGGGGTCCTACGAGCAGTACTTC
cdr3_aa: CASSSGLAGSYEQYF

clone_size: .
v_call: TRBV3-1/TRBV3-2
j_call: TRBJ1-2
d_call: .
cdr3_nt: TGTGCCAGCAGCCAAGATTCCATTTCTGGCTACACCTTC
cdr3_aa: CASSQDSISGYTF

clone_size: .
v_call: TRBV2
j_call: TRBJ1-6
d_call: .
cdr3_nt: TGTGCCAGCAGTGAAAATGAGGGGGAGAATTCACCCCTCCACTTT
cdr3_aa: CASSENEGENSPLHF

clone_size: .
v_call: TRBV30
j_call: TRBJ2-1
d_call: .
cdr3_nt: TGTGCCTGGAGGGGGTCTGGGGGCCGCAATGAGCAGTTCTTC
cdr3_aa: CAWRGSGGRNEQFF

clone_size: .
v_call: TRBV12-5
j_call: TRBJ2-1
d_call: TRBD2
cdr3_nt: TGTGCTAGTGGTTCCTCCGGCGGGGGGAATTGGTTCTTC
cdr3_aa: CASGSSGGGNWFF

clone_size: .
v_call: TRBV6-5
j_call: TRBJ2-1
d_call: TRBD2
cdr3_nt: TGTGCCAGCAGTCGGCGGGAGAGCTCCTACAATGAGCAGTTCTTC
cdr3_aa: CASSRRESSYNEQFF